These 23 T cell receptor beta chains were sequenced from one sample in a study of OX40 agonist ivuxolimab in advanced cancers. The repertoire was sequenced with immunoSEQ multiplex PCR; TCRdb's copy has only in-frame clones and lacks some. The sample contains 75,000 to 100,000 clones, around 88% of which appear only once. The sample in question was CD4+ or CD8+ T cells sorted from blood, obtained in a trial of the OX40 agonist ivuxolimab. The source of these receptors is an adult with an advanced solid tumor such as melanoma, head and neck, liver or kidney cancer.

The chain has TRBV19 and TRBJ1-3; D gene uncertain. V lost 7 bases, J lost 0 bases, and 10 bases lay in between. The CDR3 is made up of 14 amino acids. Germline V lookup: CDR1 LNHDA, CDR2 SQIVND (reference sequence). DNA of the CDR3: TGTGCCAGTAATGATTGGGGCTCTGGAAACACCATATATTTT. It encodes CASNDWGSGNTIYF.

This sequence joins TRBV7-6 and TRBJ2-1, with D hard to call. V lost 5 bases and J 7 bases, leaving 9 bases between the germline ends. Per germline, CDR1 SGHVS and CDR2 FNYEAQ. The CDR3 length is 12 residues. The CDR3 here is CASSPLENEQFF. The CDR3 DNA is TGTGCCAGCAGCCCGTTGGAGAATGAGCAGTTCTTC.

The rearrangement uses TRBV11-3 and TRBJ2-5; 7 bases agree with TRBD1. Germline CDR1 SGHNT, CDR2 YENEEA. J was trimmed by 4 bases and V by 5 bases; bases with no gene match: 4. CDR3 length: 13 residues. DNA of the CDR3: TGTGCCAGCAGCCAAGGACAGGTAGAGACCCAGTACTTC. Its translation is CASSQGQVETQYF.

The chain joins TRBV28 to TRBJ1-4; possibly TRBD1 for D (6 bases). V lost 7 bases and J lost 7, with 25 bases in between. Germline loops: CDR1 MDHEN, CDR2 SYDVKM. The CDR3 has 17 residues. CDR3: CASKITGIRARSEKLFF. For the CDR3, the DNA is TGTGCCAGCAAAATTACAGGGATTAGGGCTCGTAGTGAAAAACTGTTTTTT.

V is TRBV19 and J is TRBJ1-4; D possibly corresponds to TRBD1 (6 bases). Germline V gives CDR1 LNHDA, CDR2 SQIVND (reference sequence). The CDR3 contains 17 residues. Trimming left V 6 bases short and J 7 bases short, with 24 bases between. CDR3 in amino acids: CASSPTGFRMTFEKLFF. The DNA of the CDR3 is TGTGCCAGTAGCCCAACAGGGTTTCGTATGACTTTTGAAAAACTGTTTTTT.

V is TRBV11-2 and J is TRBJ2-1, with 7 bases fitting TRBD1. Germline V CDR1 and CDR2: SGHAT, FQNNGV. V shed 5 bases and J 7 bases; nucleotides not matched to a gene: 11. CDR3 length equals 15 residues. The CDR3 sequence: CASSPRTGLGNEQFF. CDR3 nucleotides: TGTGCCAGCAGCCCTCGGACAGGCCTAGGGAATGAGCAGTTCTTC.

The rearrangement links TRBV7-2 to TRBJ1-4; perhaps TRBD1 as D (6 bases). The length of the CDR3 is 17 residues. Trimming took off 2 bases at V and 8 bases at J, with 21 bases between the two ends. CDR1 is SGHTA, CDR2 FQGNSA, per germline. This chain's CDR3 is CASSLIRVWGLGEKLFF. In DNA, the CDR3 is TGTGCCAGCAGCTTAATTCGGGTGTGGGGGCTAGGGGAAAAACTGTTTTTT.

CDR3 sequence reads: CATSRGHDGTSYEQYF. The CDR3 DNA reads as TGTGCCACCAGCAGAGGTCACGATGGGACCTCCTACGAGCAGTACTTC. The V gene is TRBV15, the J gene TRBJ2-7; the D call may be TRBD1 or TRBD2 (5 bases each). CDR1 is LNHNV, CDR2 YYDKDF, per germline (reference sequence). CDR3 length equals 16 residues. V shed 1 base and J shed 0 bases, with 13 bases lying between them. Based on the CDR3 plus reference TRBV15 and TRBJ2-7, the full variable domain is DAMVIQNPRYQVTQFGKPVTLSCSQTLNHNVMYWYQQKSSQAPKLLFHYYDKDFNNEADTPDNFQSRRPNTSFCFLDIRSPGLGDTAMYLCATSRGHDGTSYEQYFGPGTRLTVT.

This chain uses TRBV6-1 with TRBJ1-3, with D perhaps matching TRBD1 (6 bases). The CDR3 has 14 residues. From germline, CDR1 is MNHNS and CDR2 SASEGT. V was cut by 3 bases and J by 4 bases, with 10 bases left in between. The CDR3 DNA reads TGTGCCAGCAGTGATACAGGGAAGGGAAACACCATATATTTT. It specifies CASSDTGKGNTIYF.

This chain joins TRBV9 and TRBJ1-3; no clear D gene. Trimming pared 0 bases from V and 1 base from J, leaving 8 bases between. The CDR3 spans 15 residues. CDR1 is SGDLS, CDR2 YYNGEE, per germline. CDR3 DNA sequence: TGTGCCAGCAGCGTAGGGATCGAGTCTGGAAACACCATATATTTT. This sequence encodes CASSVGIESGNTIYF.

The V and J genes are TRBV11-2 and TRBJ2-5, with 8 bases lining up with TRBD2. Germline V lookup: CDR1 SGHAT, CDR2 FQNNGV. The CDR3 runs 16 residues. V shed 5 bases and J 4 bases; nucleotides not matched to a gene: 12. The CDR3 DNA reads TGTGCCAGCAGCCGCGCCGGGACTAGGAGGGGAGAGACCCAGTACTTC. It encodes CASSRAGTRRGETQYF.

CDR3 nucleotide sequence: TGTGCCAGCAGCCGGGGGGGGAACACTGAAGCTTTCTTT. It encodes CASSRGGNTEAFF. This chain connects TRBV7-8 to TRBJ1-1, with a possible D match to TRBD1 (5 bases). V was trimmed by 5 bases and J by 1 base, leaving 8 bases between them. The germline CDR1 and CDR2 sequences are SGHVS and FQNEAQ. This CDR3 is built from 13 residues.

With regard to this clone: As the CDR3 is not closed by the conserved phenylalanine or tryptophan, this likely results from a read error. The J gene is TRBJ1-6, the V gene TRBV10-2; D not resolved. V was trimmed by 4 bases and J by 3 bases, leaving 7 bases between them. Germline CDR1 is WSHSY and CDR2 is SAAADI. The CDR3 runs to 14 residues. The CDR3 DNA sequence: TGCGCCAGCAGTGTTCAAATCTATAATTCACCCCTCCACCTT. Translating it yields CASSVQIYNSPLHL.

V and J are TRBV18 and TRBJ2-2; D might be TRBD1 (6 bases). Germline CDR1 KGHSH, CDR2 LQKENI. The CDR3 is 15 residues long. The germline V and J ends were trimmed by 3 bases and 4 bases, with 12 bases remaining between them. CDR3 coding DNA: TGTGCCAGCTCACCCCGACAGGTCGGCACCGGGGAGCTGTTTTTT. As protein: CASSPRQVGTGELFF.

J is TRBJ2-3 and V is TRBV5-1; tentatively, D is TRBD1 (6 bases). The CDR3 has 16 residues. CDR1 is SGHRS and CDR2 is YFSETQ in the germline V gene. V shed 0 bases and J shed 4 bases, with 15 bases lying between them. This CDR3 is CASSLAVIEGADTQYF. The CDR3 DNA sequence: TGCGCCAGCAGCTTGGCCGTGATTGAGGGGGCAGATACGCAGTATTTT.

The chain combines TRBV6-6 with TRBJ2-3, with D perhaps being TRBD1 or TRBD2 (6 bases each). Trimming removed 4 bases from V and 8 bases from J, with 13 bases in between. Germline V gene lookup returns CDR1 MNHNY and CDR2 SVGAGI (reference sequence). The CDR3 is 13 residues long. Here the CDR3 DNA reads TGTGCCAGCAGTTGGAGACAGGAGGGTACGCAGTATTTT. Amino acid sequence: CASSWRQEGTQYF.

The chain uses TRBV12-5 and TRBJ1-4; D not certain. This CDR3 spans 14 amino acids. The V gene lost 7 bases and the J gene lost 10 bases, with 19 bases spanning the gap. In germline, CDR1 is LGHNT, CDR2 FRNRAP. The CDR3 here is CASALTGTAGKLFF. The CDR3 bases are TGTGCTAGTGCCCTAACGGGCACGGCGGGAAAACTGTTTTTT.

Regarding this clone: Other DNA sequences in this sample translate to the same CDR3. V and J are TRBV25-1 and TRBJ1-1; no reliable D call. Germline V gene sequence: CDR1 MGHDK, CDR2 SYGVNS. V was trimmed by 4 bases and J by 0 bases, leaving 6 bases between them. The CDR3 covers 13 residues. The CDR3 DNA reads as TGTGCCAGCAGTGGGCAAATGAACACTGAAGCTTTCTTT. Amino acid sequence: CASSGQMNTEAFF. The whole variable domain, remainder taken from reference TRBV25-1 and TRBJ1-1, is EADIYQTPRYLVIGTGKKITLECSQTMGHDKMYWYQQDPGMELHLIHYSYGVNSTEKGDLSSESTVSRIRTEHFPLTLESARPSHTSQYLCASSGQMNTEAFFGQGTRLTVV.

The rearrangement links TRBV6-4 to TRBJ2-1; TRBD1 agrees at 8 bases. CDR3 length: 15 residues. Germline V lookup: CDR1 MRHNA, CDR2 SNTAGT. J was trimmed by 2 bases and V by 3 bases; bases with no gene match: 3. CDR3 nucleotide sequence: TGTGCCAGCAGTGAAGGGACAGGAGCCTACAATGAGCAGTTCTTC. Translation gives CASSEGTGAYNEQFF.

The genes are TRBV29-1 and TRBJ2-5; 7 nucleotides agree with TRBD1. The CDR3 is 13 residues long. Germline V gene sequence: CDR1 SQVTM, CDR2 ANQGSEA. V was pared by 5 bases and J by 5 bases, with 8 bases of the junction left unmatched. The CDR3 region is CSVLRDSVETQYF. The CDR3, as DNA: TGCAGCGTTCTCCGGGACAGCGTGGAGACCCAGTACTTC.

This sequence joins TRBV11-1 and TRBJ2-3; no reliable D call. CDR3 length equals 15 residues. CDR1 is SGHAT, CDR2 FQDESV, per germline (reference sequence). Trimming pared 3 bases from V and 0 bases from J, leaving 10 bases between. The CDR3 protein is CASSFMAPSTDTQYF. The CDR3 nucleotides read TGTGCCAGCAGCTTTATGGCTCCTAGCACAGATACGCAGTATTTT.

The J gene is TRBJ1-2, the V gene TRBV4-2; D not resolved. V lost 2 bases and J lost 6, with 4 bases in between. This CDR3 has 11 amino acids. Germline CDR1 LGHNA, CDR2 YNFKEQ. CDR3 sequence: CASSQFDGYTF. The CDR3 DNA follows: TGTGCCAGCAGCCAATTTGATGGCTACACCTTC.

In its sample, this clone was seen once. V is TRBV29-1 and J is TRBJ1-2; D ambiguous. V was pared by 5 bases and J by 7 bases, with 11 bases between. This CDR3 is built from 11 residues. The germline V gene encodes CDR1 SQVTM and CDR2 ANQGSEA. This CDR3 is CSVTKNGGYTF. The CDR3 DNA reads as TGCAGCGTTACGAAGAATGGTGGCTACACCTTC.